A selection of T cell receptor beta chains follows, all from one sample in a study of response to subunit inactivated influenza vaccine. TCRdb processed the RT-PCR reads anew with MiXCR; each CDR3 protein has one entry. The data contain just over 300,000 distinct CDR3 sequences, around a fifth of them singletons. The sample consisted of PBMCs from blood, taken roughly 20 months after vaccination. The receptor set was obtained from a man aged 50 to 69 who received an inactivated influenza vaccine. Each CDR3 is given with its conserved first and last residue. A D gene is named only where the DNA matches it firmly. Clone size is stated in some rows and not others, as once, few, many or a class when expanded.

- TRBJ2-4 TRBV6-2/TRBV6-3 - CASSYPGPGDIQYF TGTGCCAGCAGTTACCCGGGGCCAGGGGACATTCAGTACTTC
many TRBJ1-1 TRBV5-4 - CASSLGVRGDEAFF TGTGCCAGCAGCTTGGGAGTGCGGGGGGATGAAGCTTTCTTT
many TRBJ1-2 TRBV6-1 TRBD1 CASRRQGFEGYTF TGTGCCAGCAGGAGACAGGGGTTTGAGGGCTACACCTTC
- TRBJ1-6 TRBV20-1 - CSAGDSSSYNSPLHF TGCAGTGCTGGGGACTCGAGCTCCTATAATTCACCCCTCCACTTT
- TRBJ1-1 TRBV6-5 - CASSYEIPLGTEAFF TGTGCCAGCAGTTACGAGATCCCCCTGGGGACTGAAGCTTTCTTT
few TRBJ1-1 TRBV7-2 - CASSLVRVGMNTEAFF TGTGCCAGCAGCTTAGTTCGCGTTGGTATGAACACTGAAGCTTTCTTT
- TRBJ1-6 TRBV12-3/TRBV12-4 - CASSIGTSSPLHF TGTGCCAGCAGTATCGGGACGAGTTCACCCCTCCACTTT
many TRBJ1-2 TRBV30 TRBD1 CAWTRDRAYGYTF TGTGCCTGGACCCGGGACAGGGCCTATGGCTACACCTTC
many TRBJ1-1 TRBV11-2 - CASSLKLNTEAFF TGTGCCAGCAGCTTGAAACTAAACACTGAAGCTTTCTTT
few TRBJ2-2 TRBV5-6 - CASSFVQNRARAGELFF TGTGCCAGCAGCTTTGTCCAGAACAGGGCTCGTGCAGGGGAGCTGTTTTTT
- TRBJ1-4 TRBV18 - CASSPNPGATNEKLFF TGTGCCAGCTCACCAAATCCAGGGGCAACTAATGAAAAACTGTTTTTT
- TRBJ1-4 TRBV6-1 - CASSRTAREKLFF TGTGCCAGCAGTCGCACAGCAAGGGAAAAACTGTTTTTT
few TRBJ2-3 TRBV6-2/TRBV6-3 TRBD2 CASSSRTSGSPDTQYF TGTGCCAGCAGTTCAAGGACTAGCGGGAGCCCAGATACGCAGTATTTT
- TRBJ2-5 TRBV20-1 - CSPGGSLAETQYF TGCAGTCCCGGCGGTTCCCTCGCGGAGACCCAGTACTTC
- TRBJ2-7 TRBV20-1 TRBD2 CSAWTSGGLYEQYF TGCAGTGCGTGGACTAGCGGGGGGTTGTACGAGCAGTACTTC
many TRBJ1-2 TRBV20-1 TRBD1 CSASRPQGVVYGYTF TGCAGTGCTAGTCGGCCTCAGGGGGTAGTTTATGGCTACACCTTC
- TRBJ2-1 TRBV15 TRBD1 CATSRDMGQGANNEQFF TGTGCCACCAGCAGAGATATGGGACAGGGGGCAAACAATGAGCAGTTCTTC
- TRBJ1-1 TRBV6-1 - CASTSADGNTEAFF TGTGCCAGCACCTCAGCGGACGGGAACACTGAAGCTTTCTTT
few TRBJ2-3 TRBV7-9 TRBD1 CASSFSGTGQGDTQYF TGTGCCAGCAGCTTTTCCGGGACAGGGCAGGGGGATACGCAGTATTTT
- TRBJ2-7 TRBV27 - CASSNRDGSYEQYF TGTGCCAGCAGCAACCGGGACGGCTCCTACGAGCAGTACTTC
- TRBJ2-3 TRBV11-1 - CASSLAGWGTDTQYF TGTGCCAGCAGCTTAGCCGGGTGGGGCACAGATACGCAGTATTTT
few TRBJ1-4 TRBV4-1 - CASSQSTGHLNEKLFF TGCGCCAGCAGCCAGTCGACCGGACACCTTAATGAAAAACTGTTTTTT
- TRBJ1-1 TRBV19 TRBD1 CASSMGTVNTEAFF TGTGCCAGTAGTATGGGGACAGTGAACACTGAAGCTTTCTTT
few TRBJ2-3 TRBV25-1 TRBD1 CATTGQGDSTDTQYF TGTGCCACCACGGGACAGGGGGACAGCACAGATACGCAGTATTTT
- TRBJ2-7 TRBV28 TRBD1 CASSFIRDRADEQYF TGTGCCAGCAGTTTTATCCGGGACAGGGCGGACGAGCAGTACTTC
few TRBJ1-1 TRBV27 - CASSWGGRTEAFF TGTGCCAGCAGTTGGGGGGGGCGGACTGAAGCTTTCTTT
few TRBJ2-2 TRBV3-1 - CASSQGGIDRTGELFF TGTGCCAGCAGCCAAGGGGGAATTGACAGGACCGGGGAGCTGTTTTTT
- TRBJ1-1 TRBV12-3/TRBV12-4 - CASRLPGVTEAFF TGTGCCAGCAGGCTTCCAGGGGTTACTGAAGCTTTCTTT